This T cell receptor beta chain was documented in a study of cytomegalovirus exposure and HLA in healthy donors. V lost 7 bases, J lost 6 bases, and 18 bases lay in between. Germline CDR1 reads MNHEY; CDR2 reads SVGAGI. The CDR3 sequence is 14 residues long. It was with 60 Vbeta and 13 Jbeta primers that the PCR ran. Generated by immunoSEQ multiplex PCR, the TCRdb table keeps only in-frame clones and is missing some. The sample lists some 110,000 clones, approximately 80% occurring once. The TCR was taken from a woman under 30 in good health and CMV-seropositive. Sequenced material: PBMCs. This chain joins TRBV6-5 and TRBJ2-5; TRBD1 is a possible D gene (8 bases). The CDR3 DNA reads TGTGCCAGCAAATCAGGGGGCGGGAGAAAGACCCAGTACTTC. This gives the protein CASKSGGGRKTQYF.